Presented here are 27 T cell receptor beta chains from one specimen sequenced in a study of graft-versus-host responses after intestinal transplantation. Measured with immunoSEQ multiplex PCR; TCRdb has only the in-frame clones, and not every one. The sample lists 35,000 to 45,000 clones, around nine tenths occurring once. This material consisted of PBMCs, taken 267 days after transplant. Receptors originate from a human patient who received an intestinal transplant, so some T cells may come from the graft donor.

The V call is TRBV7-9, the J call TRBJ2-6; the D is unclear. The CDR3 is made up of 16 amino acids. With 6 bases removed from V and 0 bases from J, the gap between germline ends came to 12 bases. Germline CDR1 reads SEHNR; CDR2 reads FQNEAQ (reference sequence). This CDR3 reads CASSPPPSSGANVLTF. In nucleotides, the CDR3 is TGTGCCAGCAGTCCACCCCCCAGCTCTGGGGCCAACGTCCTGACTTTC.

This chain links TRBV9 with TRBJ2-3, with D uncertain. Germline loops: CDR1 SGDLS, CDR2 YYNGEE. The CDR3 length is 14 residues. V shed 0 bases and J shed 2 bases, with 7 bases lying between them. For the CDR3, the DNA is TGTGCCAGCAGCGTAGGGGCGGCCACAGATACGCAGTATTTT. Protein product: CASSVGAATDTQYF.

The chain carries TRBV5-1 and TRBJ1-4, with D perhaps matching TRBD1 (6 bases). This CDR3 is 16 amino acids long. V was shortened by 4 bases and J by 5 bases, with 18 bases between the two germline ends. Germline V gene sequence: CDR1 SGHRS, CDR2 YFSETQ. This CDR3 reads CASSLSPQGSNEKLFF. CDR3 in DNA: TGCGCCAGCAGCCTAAGCCCTCAGGGGTCGAATGAAAAACTGTTTTTT.

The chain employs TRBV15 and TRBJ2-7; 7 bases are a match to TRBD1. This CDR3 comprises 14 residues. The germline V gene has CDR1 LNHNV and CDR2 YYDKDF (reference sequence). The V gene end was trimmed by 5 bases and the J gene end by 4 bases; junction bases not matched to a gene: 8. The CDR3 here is CATSEDRTAYEQYF. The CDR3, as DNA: TGTGCCACCAGCGAGGACAGGACCGCTTACGAGCAGTACTTC.

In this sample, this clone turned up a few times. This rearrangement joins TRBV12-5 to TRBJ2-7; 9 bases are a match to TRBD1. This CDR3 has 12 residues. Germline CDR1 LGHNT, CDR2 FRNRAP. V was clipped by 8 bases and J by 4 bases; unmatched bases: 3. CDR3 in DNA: TGTGCTAGTTCGGACAGGGGATACGAGCAGTACTTC. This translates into CASSDRGYEQYF.

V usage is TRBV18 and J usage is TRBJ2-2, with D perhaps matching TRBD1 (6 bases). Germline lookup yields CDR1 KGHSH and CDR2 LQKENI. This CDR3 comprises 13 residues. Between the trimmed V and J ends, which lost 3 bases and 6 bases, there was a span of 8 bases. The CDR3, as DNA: TGTGCCAGCTCACCTGCAGGGGCCGGGGAGCTGTTTTTT. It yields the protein CASSPAGAGELFF. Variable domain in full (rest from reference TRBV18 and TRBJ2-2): NAGVMQNPRHLVRRRGQEARLRCSPMKGHSHVYWYRQLPEEGLKFMVYLQKENIIDESGMPKERFSAEFPKEGPSILRIQQVVRGDSAAYFCASSPAGAGELFFGEGSRLTVL.

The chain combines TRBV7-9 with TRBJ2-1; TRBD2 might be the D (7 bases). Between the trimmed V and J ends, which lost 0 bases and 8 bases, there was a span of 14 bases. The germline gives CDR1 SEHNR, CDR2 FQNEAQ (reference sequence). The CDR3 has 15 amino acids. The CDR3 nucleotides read TGTGCCAGCAGCTTAGCGGCGGGGGCTGGGGATGAGCAGTTCTTC. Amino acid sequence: CASSLAAGAGDEQFF.

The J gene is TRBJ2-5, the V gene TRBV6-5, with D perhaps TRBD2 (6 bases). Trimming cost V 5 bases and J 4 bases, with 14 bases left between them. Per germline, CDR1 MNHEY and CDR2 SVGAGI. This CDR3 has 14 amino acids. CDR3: CASSVGGNGETQYF. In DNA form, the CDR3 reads TGTGCCAGCAGTGTGGGGGGTAATGGAGAGACCCAGTACTTC.

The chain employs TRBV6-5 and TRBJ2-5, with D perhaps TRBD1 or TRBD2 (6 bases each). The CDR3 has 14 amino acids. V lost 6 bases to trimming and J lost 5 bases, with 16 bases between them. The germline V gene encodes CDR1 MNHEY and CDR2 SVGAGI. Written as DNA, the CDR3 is TGTGCCAGCAGGGAAGGGGGACGGGAGGAGACCCAGTACTTC. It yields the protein CASREGGREETQYF.

CDR3 sequence reads: CASSWSGEERTEAFF. The CDR3 coding sequence is TGTGCCAGCAGTTGGTCGGGGGAGGAACGGACTGAAGCTTTCTTT. This chain links TRBV6-6 with TRBJ1-1, with D possibly being TRBD1 (5 bases). The germline gives CDR1 MNHNY, CDR2 SVGAGI (reference sequence). This CDR3 region has 15 residues. The V end was cut by 4 bases, the J end by 5 bases, with 17 bases between.

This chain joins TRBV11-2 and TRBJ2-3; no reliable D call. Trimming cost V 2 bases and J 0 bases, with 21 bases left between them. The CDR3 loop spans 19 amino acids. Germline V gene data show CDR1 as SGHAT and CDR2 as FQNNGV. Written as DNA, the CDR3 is TGTGCCAGCAGCTTAACCTCTGGCGGCAAGATCCTTAGCACAGATACGCAGTATTTT. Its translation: CASSLTSGGKILSTDTQYF.

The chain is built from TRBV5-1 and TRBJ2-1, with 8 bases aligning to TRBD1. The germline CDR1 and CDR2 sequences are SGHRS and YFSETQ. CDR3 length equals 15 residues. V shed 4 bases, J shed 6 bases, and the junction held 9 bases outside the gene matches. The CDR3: CASSTLTGVPNEQFF. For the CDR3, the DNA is TGCGCCAGCAGCACGTTGACAGGGGTCCCCAATGAGCAGTTCTTC.

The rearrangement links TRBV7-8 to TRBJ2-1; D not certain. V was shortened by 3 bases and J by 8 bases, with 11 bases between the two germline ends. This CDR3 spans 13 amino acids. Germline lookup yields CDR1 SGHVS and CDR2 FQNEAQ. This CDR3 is CASSLAYRDEQFF. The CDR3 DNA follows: TGTGCCAGCAGCTTGGCGTATAGGGATGAGCAGTTCTTC. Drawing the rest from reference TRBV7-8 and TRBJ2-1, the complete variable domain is GAGVSQSPRYKVAKRGQDVALRCDPISGHVSLFWYQQALGQGPEFLTYFQNEAQLDKSGLPSDRFFAERPEGSVSTLKIQRTQQEDSAVYLCASSLAYRDEQFFGPGTRLTVL.

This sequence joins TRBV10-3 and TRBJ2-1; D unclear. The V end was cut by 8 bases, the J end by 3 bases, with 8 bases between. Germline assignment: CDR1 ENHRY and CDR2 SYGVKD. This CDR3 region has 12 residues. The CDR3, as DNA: TGTGCCATCGGGAATTTCTACAATGAGCAGTTCTTC. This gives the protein CAIGNFYNEQFF.

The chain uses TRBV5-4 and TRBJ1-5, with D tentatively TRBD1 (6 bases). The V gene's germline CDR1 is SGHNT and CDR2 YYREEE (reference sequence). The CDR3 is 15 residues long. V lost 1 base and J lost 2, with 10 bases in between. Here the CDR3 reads CASSLQPGGNQPQHF. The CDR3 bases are TGTGCCAGCAGCTTGCAGCCAGGGGGCAATCAGCCCCAGCATTTT.

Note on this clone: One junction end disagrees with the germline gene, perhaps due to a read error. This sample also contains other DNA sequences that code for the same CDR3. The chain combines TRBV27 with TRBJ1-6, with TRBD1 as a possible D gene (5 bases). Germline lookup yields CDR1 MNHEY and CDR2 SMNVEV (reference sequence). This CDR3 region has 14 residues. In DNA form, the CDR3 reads TGTGCTAGCAGTCTCCCAGGGAGAGATTCACCCCTCCACTTT. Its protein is CASSLPGRDSPLHF.

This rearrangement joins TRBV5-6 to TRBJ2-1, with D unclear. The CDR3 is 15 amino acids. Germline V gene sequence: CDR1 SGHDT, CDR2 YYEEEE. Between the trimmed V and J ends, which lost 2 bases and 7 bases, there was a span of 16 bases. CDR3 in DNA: TGTGCCAGCAGCTTCTGGTACCGTTCCTTGAATGAGCAGTTCTTC. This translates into CASSFWYRSLNEQFF. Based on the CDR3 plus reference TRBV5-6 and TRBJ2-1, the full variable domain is DAGVTQSPTHLIKTRGQQVTLRCSPKSGHDTVSWYQQALGQGPQFIFQYYEEEERQRGNFPDRFSGHQFPNYSSELNVNALLLGDSALYLCASSFWYRSLNEQFFGPGTRLTVL.

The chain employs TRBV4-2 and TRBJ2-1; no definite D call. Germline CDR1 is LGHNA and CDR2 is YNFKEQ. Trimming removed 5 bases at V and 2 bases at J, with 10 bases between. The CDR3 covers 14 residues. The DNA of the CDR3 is TGTGCCAGCAGCAGTCTTTATCCCTACAATGAGCAGTTCTTC. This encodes CASSSLYPYNEQFF.

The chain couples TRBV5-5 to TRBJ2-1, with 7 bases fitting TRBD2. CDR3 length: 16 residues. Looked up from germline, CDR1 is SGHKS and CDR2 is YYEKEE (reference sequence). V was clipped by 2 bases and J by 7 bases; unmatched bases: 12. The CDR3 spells CASSLPGTTLWNEQFF. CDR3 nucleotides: TGTGCCAGCAGCTTACCCGGGACTACCCTTTGGAATGAGCAGTTCTTC.

CDR3 region: CASLKNTEAFF. In DNA, the CDR3 is TGTGCCAGCTTAAAGAACACTGAAGCTTTCTTT. The gene calls are TRBV6-5 and TRBJ1-1; unclear D gene. V was cut by 8 bases and J by 1 base, with 5 bases left in between. The CDR3 has 11 residues. CDR1 MNHEY and CDR2 SVGAGI come from the germline V gene.

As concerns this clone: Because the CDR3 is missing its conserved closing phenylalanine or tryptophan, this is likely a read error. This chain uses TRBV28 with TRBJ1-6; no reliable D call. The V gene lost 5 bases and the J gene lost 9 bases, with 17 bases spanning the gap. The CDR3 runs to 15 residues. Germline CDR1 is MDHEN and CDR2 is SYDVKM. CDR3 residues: CASSPMQRMSSPLHL. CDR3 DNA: TGTGCCAGCAGTCCGATGCAAAGGATGAGTTCACCCCTCCACCTT.

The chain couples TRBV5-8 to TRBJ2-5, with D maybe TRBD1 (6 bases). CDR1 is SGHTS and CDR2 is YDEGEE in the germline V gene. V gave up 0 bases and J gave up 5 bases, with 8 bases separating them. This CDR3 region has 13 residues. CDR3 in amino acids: CASSLGQAETQYF. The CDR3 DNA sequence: TGTGCCAGCAGCTTGGGACAGGCGGAGACCCAGTACTTC.

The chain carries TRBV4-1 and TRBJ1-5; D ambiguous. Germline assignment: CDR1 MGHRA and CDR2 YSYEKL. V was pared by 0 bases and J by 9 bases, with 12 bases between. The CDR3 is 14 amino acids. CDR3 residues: CASSQDLKGRPQHF. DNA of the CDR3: TGCGCCAGCAGCCAAGATTTAAAGGGTAGGCCCCAGCATTTT.

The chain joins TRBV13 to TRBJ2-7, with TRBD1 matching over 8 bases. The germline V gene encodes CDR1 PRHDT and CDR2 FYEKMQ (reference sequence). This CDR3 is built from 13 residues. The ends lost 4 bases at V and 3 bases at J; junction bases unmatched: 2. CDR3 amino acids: CASSYRGYYEQYF. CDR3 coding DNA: TGTGCCAGCAGCTACAGGGGGTACTACGAGCAGTACTTC.

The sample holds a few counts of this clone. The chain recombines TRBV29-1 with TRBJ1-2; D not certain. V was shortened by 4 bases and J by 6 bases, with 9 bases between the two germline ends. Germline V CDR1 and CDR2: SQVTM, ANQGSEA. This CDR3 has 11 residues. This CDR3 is CSVGGRDGYTF. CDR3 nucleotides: TGCAGCGTTGGGGGTCGAGATGGCTACACCTTC.

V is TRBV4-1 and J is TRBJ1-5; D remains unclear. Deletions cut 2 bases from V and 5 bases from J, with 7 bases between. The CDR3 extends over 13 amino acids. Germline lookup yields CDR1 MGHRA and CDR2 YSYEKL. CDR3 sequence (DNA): TGCGCCAGCAGCCAACTTCCCTATCAGCCCCAGCATTTT. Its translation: CASSQLPYQPQHF.

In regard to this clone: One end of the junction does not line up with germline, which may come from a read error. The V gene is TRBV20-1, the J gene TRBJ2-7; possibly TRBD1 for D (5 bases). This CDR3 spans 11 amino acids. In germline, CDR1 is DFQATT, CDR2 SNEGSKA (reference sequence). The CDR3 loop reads CSALGDSETHF. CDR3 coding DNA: TGCAGTGCCCTTGGCGACAGCGAAACCCACTTC.